This T cell receptor beta chain emerged from a study of cytomegalovirus exposure and HLA in healthy donors. The study's findings and limits: The study recorded 150 to 200 TCR beta chains that were cytomegalovirus-associated. It was reported in a later analysis that an Asian-associated ancestry cluster showed fewer N-insertions than the 666-donor mean.

Germline assignment: CDR1 SGHKS and CDR2 YYEKEE (reference sequence). The CDR3 length is 14 residues. With 2 bases removed from V and 4 bases from J, the gap between germline ends came to 9 bases. The donors, nominally healthy at sampling, likely had unrecorded immune exposures. This clone appeared a single time. Antigen specificity is unknown. PCR involved 60 Vbeta and 13 Jbeta primers. Study processing details: An analysis that came later counted around 80 million unique TCR beta chains, around 12 million shared. Produced via immunoSEQ multiplex PCR; TCRdb's table is partial and in-frame only. The DNA was the basis for D and trimming; V, J and clone size are from that table. The sample lists 150,000 to 200,000 clones; roughly 76% were seen once.

V gene TRBV5-5 combines with J gene TRBJ2-2; D not resolved. Sequenced sample: PBMCs. The sequence was obtained from a woman younger than 30 in good health and CMV-seropositive. CDR3 sequence reads: CASSLWSGTGELFF. DNA for the CDR3: TGTGCCAGCAGCTTATGGTCGGGCACCGGGGAGCTGTTTTTT.